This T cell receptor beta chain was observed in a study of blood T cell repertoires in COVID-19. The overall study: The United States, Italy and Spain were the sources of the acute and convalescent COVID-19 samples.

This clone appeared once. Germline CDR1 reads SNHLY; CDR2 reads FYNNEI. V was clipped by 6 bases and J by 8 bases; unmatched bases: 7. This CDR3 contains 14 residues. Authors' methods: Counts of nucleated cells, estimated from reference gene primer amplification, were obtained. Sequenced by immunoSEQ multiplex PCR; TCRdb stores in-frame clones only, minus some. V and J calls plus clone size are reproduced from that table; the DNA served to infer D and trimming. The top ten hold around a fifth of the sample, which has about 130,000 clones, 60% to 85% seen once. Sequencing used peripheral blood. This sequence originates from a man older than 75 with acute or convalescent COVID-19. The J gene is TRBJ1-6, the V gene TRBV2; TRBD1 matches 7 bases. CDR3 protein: CASRRQGFDSPLHF. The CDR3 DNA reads TGTGCCAGCAGGAGACAGGGTTTTGATTCACCCCTCCACTTT.